The next 9 T cell receptor beta chains were all read from a single sample in a study of neurological immune-mediated disorders. The time point here: longitudinal time-point 3. TCRdb ran MiXCR on the 5' RACE reads and lists one entry per CDR3 protein. The data contain about 45,000 distinct CDR3 sequences, approximately 15% of them singletons. The sample comprised PBMCs. All receptors derive from a man aged 30 to 39 in good health.

This clonotype was recorded at least ten times. The CDR3, as DNA: TGCAGTGCTAGTCCGGGAGCGATGGGCGATGAGCAGTTCTTC. Protein product: CSASPGAMGDEQFF. This chain joins TRBV20-1 and TRBJ2-1; possibly TRBD2 for D (6 bases). Per germline, CDR1 DFQATT and CDR2 SNEGSKA (reference sequence). Trimming shortened V by 3 bases and J by 8 bases, and 17 bases separated the two germline ends. The CDR3 spans 14 residues.

Ten or more counts support this clonotype. V gene TRBV20-1 combines with J gene TRBJ2-3; the D is unclear. From germline, CDR1 is DFQATT and CDR2 SNEGSKA (reference sequence). V was pared by 4 bases and J by 6 bases, with 17 bases between. The CDR3 contains 14 residues. CDR3 region: CSAIYDAGLDTQYF. CDR3 bases: TGCAGTGCTATCTACGACGCCGGGTTGGATACGCAGTATTTT.

Note on this clonotype: This may be a read error: a much more frequent sequence differs by one nucleotide. This chain's CDR3 is CASSLDRRYEQYF. The CDR3 DNA is TGTGCCAGCAGCTTGGACAGAAGGTACGAGCAGTACTTC. The V call is TRBV7-2, the J call TRBJ2-7, with D tentatively TRBD1 (6 bases). Trimming removed 3 bases from V and 4 bases from J, with 10 bases in between. Germline values: CDR1 SGHTA, CDR2 FQGNSA. The CDR3 is 13 residues long.

At least ten counts were recorded for this clonotype. The CDR3 coding sequence is TGTGCCAGCAGAGGGACTAGCGGGAGGTTCTACAATGAGCAGTTCTTC. Protein: CASRGTSGRFYNEQFF. The chain combines TRBV28 with TRBJ2-1; 15 bases align to TRBD2. Trimming cost V 6 bases and J 3 bases; bases outside gene matches: 3. Germline V lookup: CDR1 MDHEN, CDR2 SYDVKM. The CDR3 contains 16 residues. Full variable domain (remainder filled in from reference TRBV28 and TRBJ2-1): DVKVTQSSRYLVKRTGEKVFLECVQDMDHENMFWYRQDPGLGLRLIYFSYDVKMKEKGDIPEGYSVSREKKERFSLILESASTNQTSMYLCASRGTSGRFYNEQFFGPGTRLTVL.

This clonotype qualifies as medium-sized. V gene TRBV20-1 combines with J gene TRBJ2-1; 9 bases fit TRBD2. Trimming cost V 0 bases and J 5 bases; bases outside gene matches: 8. In germline, CDR1 is DFQATT, CDR2 SNEGSKA (reference sequence). The length of the CDR3 is 16 residues. CDR3 residues: CSARDSASGDNNEQFF. CDR3 bases: TGCAGTGCTAGAGATTCGGCTAGCGGGGATAACAATGAGCAGTTCTTC.

This clonotype appeared many times. The CDR3 bases are TGTGCCAGCAGCCTTCAGGGTTCAAGCGGGCCCCAGCATTTT. Its protein is CASSLQGSSGPQHF. The rearrangement links TRBV16 to TRBJ1-5, with D maybe TRBD1 (5 bases). The CDR3 contains 14 residues. The germline V gene encodes CDR1 KGHSY and CDR2 FQNENV. Trimming shortened V by 4 bases and J by 9 bases, and 16 bases separated the two germline ends.

This clonotype was seen many times. The gene calls are TRBV15 and TRBJ1-1; unclear D gene. Germline-derived CDR1 and CDR2 are LNHNV and YYDKDF (reference sequence). The CDR3 consists of 17 residues. Trimming took 3 bases from V and 4 from J, leaving 21 bases between them. CDR3 region: CATSSSKRYREVTEAFF. Here the CDR3 DNA reads TGTGCCACCAGCAGCAGCAAGAGATATAGGGAGGTCACTGAAGCTTTCTTT.

This clonotype was recorded many times. The chain employs TRBV12-3 or TRBV12-4 and TRBJ2-7, with a tentative D call TRBD2 (6 bases). V was shortened by 6 bases and J by 7 bases, with 19 bases between the two germline ends. CDR3 length: 14 residues. CDR3 in amino acids: CASSHSGEGWEQYF. The CDR3 coding sequence is TGTGCCAGCAGCCATAGCGGCGAGGGGTGGGAGCAGTACTTC.

This clonotype showed up just a few times. The chain combines TRBV7-3 with TRBJ2-2; D assignment may be TRBD1 or TRBD2 (5 bases each). The germline V gene encodes CDR1 SGHTA and CDR2 FQGTGA. Trimming pared 4 bases from V and 2 bases from J, leaving 14 bases between. The CDR3 extends over 16 amino acids. For the CDR3, the DNA is TGTGCCAGCAGCTCCCCCCGGGGCAGTAACACCGGGGAGCTGTTTTTT. It encodes CASSSPRGSNTGELFF.